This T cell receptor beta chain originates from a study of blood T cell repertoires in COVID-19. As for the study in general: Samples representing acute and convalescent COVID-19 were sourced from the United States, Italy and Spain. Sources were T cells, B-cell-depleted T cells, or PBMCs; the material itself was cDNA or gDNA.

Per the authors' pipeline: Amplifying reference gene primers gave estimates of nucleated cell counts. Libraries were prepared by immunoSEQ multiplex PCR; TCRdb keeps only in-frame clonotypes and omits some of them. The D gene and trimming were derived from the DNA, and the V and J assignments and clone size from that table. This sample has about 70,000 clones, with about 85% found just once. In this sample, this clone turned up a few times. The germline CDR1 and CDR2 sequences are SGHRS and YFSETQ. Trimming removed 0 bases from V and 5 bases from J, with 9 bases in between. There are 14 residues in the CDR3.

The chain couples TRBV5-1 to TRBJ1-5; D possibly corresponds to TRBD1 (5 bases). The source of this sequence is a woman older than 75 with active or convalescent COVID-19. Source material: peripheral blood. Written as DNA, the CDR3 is TGCGCCAGCAGCTTGGCAGGGTCGGATCAGCCCCAGCATTTT. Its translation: CASSLAGSDQPQHF.